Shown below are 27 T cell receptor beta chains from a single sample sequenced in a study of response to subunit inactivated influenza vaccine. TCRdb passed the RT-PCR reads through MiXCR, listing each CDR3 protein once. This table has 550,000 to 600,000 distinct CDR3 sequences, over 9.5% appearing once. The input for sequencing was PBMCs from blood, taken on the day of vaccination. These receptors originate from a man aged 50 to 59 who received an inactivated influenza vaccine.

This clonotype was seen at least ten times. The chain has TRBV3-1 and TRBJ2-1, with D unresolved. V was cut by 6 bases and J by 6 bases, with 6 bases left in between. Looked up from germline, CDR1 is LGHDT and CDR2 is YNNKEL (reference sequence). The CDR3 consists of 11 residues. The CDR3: CASSILNEQFF. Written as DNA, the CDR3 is TGTGCCAGCAGTATACTCAATGAGCAGTTCTTC.

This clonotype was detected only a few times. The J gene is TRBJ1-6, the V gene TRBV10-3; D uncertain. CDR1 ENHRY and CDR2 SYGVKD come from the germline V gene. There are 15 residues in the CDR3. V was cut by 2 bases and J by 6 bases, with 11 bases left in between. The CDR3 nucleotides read TGTGCCATCAGTGAGGCGGCAAGAGGTAATTCACCCCTCCACTTT. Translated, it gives CAISEAARGNSPLHF.

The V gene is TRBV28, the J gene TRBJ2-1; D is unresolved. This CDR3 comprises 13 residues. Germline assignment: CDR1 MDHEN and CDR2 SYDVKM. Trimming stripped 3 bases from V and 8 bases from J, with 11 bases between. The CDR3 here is CASSFNSRHEQFF. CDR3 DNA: TGTGCCAGCAGTTTTAACAGCCGGCATGAGCAGTTCTTC.

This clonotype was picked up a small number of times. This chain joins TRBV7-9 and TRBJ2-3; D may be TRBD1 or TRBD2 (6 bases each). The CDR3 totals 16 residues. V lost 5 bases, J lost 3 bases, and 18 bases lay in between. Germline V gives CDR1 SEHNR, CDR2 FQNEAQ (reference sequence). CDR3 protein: CASSASGGLVTDTQYF. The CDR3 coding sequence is TGTGCCAGCAGCGCCAGTGGGGGGCTAGTGACAGATACGCAGTATTTT.

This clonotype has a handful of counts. The CDR3 coding sequence is TGCGCCAGCAGCTTGGCCAGAGCGGGGACAGATACGCAGTATTTT. Amino acid sequence: CASSLARAGTDTQYF. The chain couples TRBV5-1 to TRBJ2-3; TRBD2 agrees at 7 bases. From germline, CDR1 is SGHRS and CDR2 YFSETQ. The CDR3 runs to 15 residues. Germline trimming cut 0 bases from V and 3 bases from J; bases unmatched to any gene: 4.

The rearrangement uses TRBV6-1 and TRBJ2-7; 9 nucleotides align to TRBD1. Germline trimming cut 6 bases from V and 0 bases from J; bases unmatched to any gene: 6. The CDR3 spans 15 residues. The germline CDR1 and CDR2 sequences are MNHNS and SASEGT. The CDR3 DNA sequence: TGTGCCAGCAGGAAACAGGGGGCGACCTCCTACGAGCAGTACTTC. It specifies CASRKQGATSYEQYF.

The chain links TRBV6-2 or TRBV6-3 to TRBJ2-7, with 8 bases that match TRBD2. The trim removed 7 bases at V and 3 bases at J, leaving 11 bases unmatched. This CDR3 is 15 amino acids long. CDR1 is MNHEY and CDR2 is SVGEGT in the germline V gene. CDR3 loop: CASTAGLAQLYEQYF. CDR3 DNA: TGTGCCAGCACTGCCGGACTAGCTCAACTCTACGAGCAGTACTTC.

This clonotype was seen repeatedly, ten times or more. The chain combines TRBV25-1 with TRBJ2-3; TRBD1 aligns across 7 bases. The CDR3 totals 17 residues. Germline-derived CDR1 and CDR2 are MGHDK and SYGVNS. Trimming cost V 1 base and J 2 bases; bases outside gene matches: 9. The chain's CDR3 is CASSESSDRDLTDTQYF. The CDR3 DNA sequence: TGTGCCAGCAGTGAATCAAGTGACAGGGACCTCACAGATACGCAGTATTTT.

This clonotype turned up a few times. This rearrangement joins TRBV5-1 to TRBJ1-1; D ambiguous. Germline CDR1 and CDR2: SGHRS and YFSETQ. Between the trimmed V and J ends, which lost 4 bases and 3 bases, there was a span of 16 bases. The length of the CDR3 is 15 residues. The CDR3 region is CASSPPRTADTEAFF. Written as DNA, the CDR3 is TGCGCCAGCAGCCCCCCCCGGACCGCGGACACTGAAGCTTTCTTT.

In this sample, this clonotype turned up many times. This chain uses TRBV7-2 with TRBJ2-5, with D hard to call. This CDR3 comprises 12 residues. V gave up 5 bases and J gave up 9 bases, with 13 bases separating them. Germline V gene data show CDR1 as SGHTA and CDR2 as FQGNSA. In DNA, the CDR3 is TGTGCCAGCAGCCCCTCGGTAGGGCCCCAGTACTTC. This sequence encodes CASSPSVGPQYF.

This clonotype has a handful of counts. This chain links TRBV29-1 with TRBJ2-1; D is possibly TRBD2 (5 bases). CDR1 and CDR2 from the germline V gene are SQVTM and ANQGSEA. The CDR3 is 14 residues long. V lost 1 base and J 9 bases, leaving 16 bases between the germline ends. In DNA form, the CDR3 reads TGCAGCGTTGAAGTCCGACTATTTCCCGCTGAGCAGTTCTTC. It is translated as CSVEVRLFPAEQFF.

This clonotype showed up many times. The CDR3 loop is CSVTSGDLTDTQYF. CDR3 nucleotide sequence: TGCAGCGTTACTAGCGGAGATCTCACAGATACGCAGTATTTT. This chain uses TRBV29-1 with TRBJ2-3; 8 bases are a match to TRBD2. Germline V lookup: CDR1 SQVTM, CDR2 ANQGSEA. V gave up 5 bases and J gave up 2 bases; unmatched junction bases: 6. CDR3 size: 14 residues.

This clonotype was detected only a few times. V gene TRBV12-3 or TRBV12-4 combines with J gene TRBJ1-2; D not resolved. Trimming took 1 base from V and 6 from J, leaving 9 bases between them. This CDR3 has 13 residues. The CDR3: CASSLVKTDGYTF. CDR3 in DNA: TGTGCCAGCAGTTTAGTGAAGACGGATGGCTACACCTTC.

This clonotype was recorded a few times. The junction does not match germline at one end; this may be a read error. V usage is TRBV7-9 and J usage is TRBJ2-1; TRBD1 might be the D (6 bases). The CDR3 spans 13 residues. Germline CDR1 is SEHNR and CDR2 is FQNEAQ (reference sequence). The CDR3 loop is CASSFTSDSSPIF. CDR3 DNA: TGTGCCAGCAGCTTCACATCGGACAGCTCCCCAATCTTC.

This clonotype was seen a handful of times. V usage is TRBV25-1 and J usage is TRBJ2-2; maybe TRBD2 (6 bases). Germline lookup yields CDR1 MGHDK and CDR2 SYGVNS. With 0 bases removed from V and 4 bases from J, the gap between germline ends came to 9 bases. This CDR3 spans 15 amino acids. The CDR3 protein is CASSEYGTFTGELFF. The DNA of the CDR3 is TGTGCCAGCAGTGAATACGGGACTTTCACCGGGGAGCTGTTTTTT.

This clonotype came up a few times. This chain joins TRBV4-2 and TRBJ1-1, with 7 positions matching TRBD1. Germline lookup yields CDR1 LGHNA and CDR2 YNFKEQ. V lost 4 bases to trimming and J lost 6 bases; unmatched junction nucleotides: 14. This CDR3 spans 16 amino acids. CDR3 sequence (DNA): TGTGCCAGCAGCCCCGGGACAGCGACATACGGCCCTGAAGCTTTCTTT. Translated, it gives CASSPGTATYGPEAFF.

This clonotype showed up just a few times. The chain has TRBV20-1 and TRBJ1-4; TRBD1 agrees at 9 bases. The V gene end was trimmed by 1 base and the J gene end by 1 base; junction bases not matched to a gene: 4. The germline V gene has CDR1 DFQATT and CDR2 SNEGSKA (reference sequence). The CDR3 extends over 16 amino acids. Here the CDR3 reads CSARGADRGTNEKLFF. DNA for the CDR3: TGCAGTGCTAGAGGAGCGGACAGGGGAACTAATGAAAAACTGTTTTTT.

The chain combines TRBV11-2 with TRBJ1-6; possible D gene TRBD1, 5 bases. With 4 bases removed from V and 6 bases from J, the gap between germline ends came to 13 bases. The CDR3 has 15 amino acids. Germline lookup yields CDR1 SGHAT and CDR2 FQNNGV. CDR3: CASSYLGTTNSPLHF. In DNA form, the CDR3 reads TGTGCCAGCAGCTACCTCGGGACGACTAATTCACCCCTCCACTTT. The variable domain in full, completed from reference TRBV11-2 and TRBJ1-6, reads EAGVAQSPRYKIIEKRQSVAFWCNPISGHATLYWYQQILGQGPKLLIQFQNNGVVDDSQLPKDRFSAERLKGVDSTLKIQPAKLEDSAVYLCASSYLGTTNSPLHFGNGTRLTVT.

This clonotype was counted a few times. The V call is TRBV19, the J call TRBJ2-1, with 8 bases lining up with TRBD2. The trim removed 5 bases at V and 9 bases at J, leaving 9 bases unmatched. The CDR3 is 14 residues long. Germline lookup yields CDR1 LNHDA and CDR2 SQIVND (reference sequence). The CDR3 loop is CASSAGTSSSEQFF. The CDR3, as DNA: TGTGCCAGTAGTGCCGGGACTAGTAGTAGTGAGCAGTTCTTC.

CDR3: CSARETGTARLYEQYF. The CDR3 nucleotides are TGCAGTGCTAGAGAGACTGGGACAGCCAGGCTGTACGAGCAGTACTTC. The chain recombines TRBV20-1 with TRBJ2-7, with 7 bases identical to TRBD1. Germline values: CDR1 DFQATT, CDR2 SNEGSKA (reference sequence). This CDR3 spans 16 amino acids. V lost 0 bases, J lost 4 bases, and 12 bases stayed unmatched.

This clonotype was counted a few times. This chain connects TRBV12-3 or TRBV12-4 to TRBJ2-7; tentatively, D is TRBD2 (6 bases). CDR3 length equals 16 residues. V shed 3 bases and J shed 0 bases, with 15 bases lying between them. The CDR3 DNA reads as TGTGCCAGCAGTTTCGCCGGGACTTTGAGCTCCTACGAGCAGTACTTC. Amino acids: CASSFAGTLSSYEQYF.

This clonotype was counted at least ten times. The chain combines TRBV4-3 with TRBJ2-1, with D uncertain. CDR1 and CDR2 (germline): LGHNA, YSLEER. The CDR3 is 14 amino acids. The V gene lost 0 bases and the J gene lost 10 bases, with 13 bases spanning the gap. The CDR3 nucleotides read TGCGCCAGCAGCCAAGATCTGGGCCTGGGGGAGCAGTTCTTC. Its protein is CASSQDLGLGEQFF.

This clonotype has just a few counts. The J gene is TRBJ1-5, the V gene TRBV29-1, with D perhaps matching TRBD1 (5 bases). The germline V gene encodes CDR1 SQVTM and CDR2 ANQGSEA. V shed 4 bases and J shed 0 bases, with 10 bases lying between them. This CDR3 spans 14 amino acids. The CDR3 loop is CSVATGTSNQPQHF. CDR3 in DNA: TGCAGCGTTGCTACCGGGACTAGCAATCAGCCCCAGCATTTT.

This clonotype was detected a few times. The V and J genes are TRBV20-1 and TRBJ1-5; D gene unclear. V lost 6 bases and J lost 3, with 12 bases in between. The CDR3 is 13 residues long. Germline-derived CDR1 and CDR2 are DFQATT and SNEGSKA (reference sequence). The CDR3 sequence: CSANGGSNQPQHF. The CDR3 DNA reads TGCAGTGCCAACGGCGGGTCCAATCAGCCCCAGCATTTT.

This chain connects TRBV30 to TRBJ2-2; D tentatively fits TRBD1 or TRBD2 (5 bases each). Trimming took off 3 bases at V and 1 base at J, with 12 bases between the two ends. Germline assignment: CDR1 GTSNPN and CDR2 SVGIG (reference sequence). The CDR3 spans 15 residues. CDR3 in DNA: TGTGCCTGGAGGACGGGACGAAGGAACACCGGGGAGCTGTTTTTT. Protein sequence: CAWRTGRRNTGELFF.

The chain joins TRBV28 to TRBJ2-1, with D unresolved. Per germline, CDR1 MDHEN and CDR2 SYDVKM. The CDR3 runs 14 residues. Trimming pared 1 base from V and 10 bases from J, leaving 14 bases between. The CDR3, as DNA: TGTGCCAGCAGTTTATCGGTGGGGTCCGGGGAGCAGTTCTTC. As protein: CASSLSVGSGEQFF.

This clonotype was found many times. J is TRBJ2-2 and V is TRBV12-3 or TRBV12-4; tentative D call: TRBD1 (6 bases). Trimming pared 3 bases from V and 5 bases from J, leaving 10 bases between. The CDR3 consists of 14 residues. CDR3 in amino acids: CASSFLGGTGELFF. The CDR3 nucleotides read TGTGCCAGCAGTTTTCTAGGGGGTACCGGGGAGCTGTTTTTT.